Detailed here is one T cell receptor (beta chain). Its antigen is undetermined. The source of the sample is a study of T cell responses to AZD1222 COVID-19 vaccine. General study points: The peak T cell response came first, and repertoires were sampled only after it. Baseline antibody screening turned up just 6 or 7 seropositive AZD1222 recipients.

Second-dose recipients at about 4 or about 12 weeks were treated as one pooled group. Libraries were prepared by immunoSEQ multiplex PCR; TCRdb keeps only in-frame clonotypes and omits some of them. The sample consists of 100,000 or so clones, approximately 92% of them appearing once. The V gene's germline CDR1 is SGHRS and CDR2 YFSETQ. The CDR3 extends over 14 amino acids. The ends were cut back, 0 bases at V and 5 bases at J, with 11 bases in the middle. V usage is TRBV5-1 and J usage is TRBJ2-5; tentatively, D is TRBD1 (6 bases). The TCR originated in an adult who received the AZD1222 COVID-19 vaccine. The sequences come from peripheral blood, collected 28 days after the second AZD1222 dose. The DNA for the CDR3 is TGCGCCAGCAGCTTGGTTCCAGGGGTGGAGACCCAGTACTTC. Translating gives CASSLVPGVETQYF.